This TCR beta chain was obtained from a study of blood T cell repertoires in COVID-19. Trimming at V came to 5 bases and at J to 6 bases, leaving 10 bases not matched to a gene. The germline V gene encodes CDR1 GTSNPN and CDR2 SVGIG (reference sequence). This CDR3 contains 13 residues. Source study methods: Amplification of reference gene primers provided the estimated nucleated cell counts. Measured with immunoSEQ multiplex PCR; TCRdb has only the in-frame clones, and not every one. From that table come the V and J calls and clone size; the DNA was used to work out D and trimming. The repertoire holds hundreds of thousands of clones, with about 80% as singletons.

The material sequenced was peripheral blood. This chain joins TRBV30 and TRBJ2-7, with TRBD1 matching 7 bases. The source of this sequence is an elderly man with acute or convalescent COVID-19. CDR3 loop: CAWSGQTLGEQYF. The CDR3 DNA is TGTGCCTGGTCGGGACAGACCCTGGGCGAGCAGTACTTC.